The TCR beta chain described here comes from a study of T cells after yellow fever vaccination. As for the study in general: Fractions of limited cellularity were prepared by means of SMART-Seq v4 Ultra Low Input. Study-level points and caveats: Although the secondary response was weaker, it peaked faster, at day 5 versus 15. Most clones from primary vaccination were detected again post-booster (roughly 96% CD4, roughly 91% CD8).

Germline V gene sequence: CDR1 LNHNV, CDR2 YYDKDF (reference sequence). CDR3 length: 16 residues. Deletions cut 3 bases from V and 0 bases from J, with 9 bases between. The sample holds a few counts of this clonotype. The antigen remains undetermined. Generation of TCR cDNA used 5'RACE template switching (which added a universal primer site and UMIs). One entry per CDR3 protein, called by TCRdb with MiXCR from the 5' RACE reads. The sample has hundreds of thousands of distinct CDR3 sequences, approximately 13% seen once. Sample: CD4+ T cells sorted from PBMCs, taken 15 days after the yellow fever booster vaccination. The receptor was derived from a man between 18 and 35 years old who received the YFV17D yellow fever vaccine. This chain links TRBV15 with TRBJ1-6, with unresolved D. CDR3 residues: CATSRDRSSYNSPLHF. CDR3 DNA: TGTGCCACCAGCAGGGACCGTAGCTCCTATAATTCACCCCTCCACTTT.